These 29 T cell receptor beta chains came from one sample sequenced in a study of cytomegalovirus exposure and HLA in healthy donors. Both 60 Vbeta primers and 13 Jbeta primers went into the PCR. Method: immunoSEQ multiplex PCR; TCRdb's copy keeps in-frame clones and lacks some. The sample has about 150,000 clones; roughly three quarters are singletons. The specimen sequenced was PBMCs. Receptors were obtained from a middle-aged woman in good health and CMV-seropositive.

CDR3 sequence (DNA): TGTGCCAGCAGCGTTAGTAGGGGCCTGAACACTGAAGCTTTCTTT. Translation gives CASSVSRGLNTEAFF. The V and J genes are TRBV6-1 and TRBJ1-1; a weak D match, TRBD1 (5 bases). V gave up 6 bases and J gave up 0 bases, with 14 bases separating them. The CDR3 runs to 15 residues. Germline V gene data show CDR1 as MNHNS and CDR2 as SASEGT.

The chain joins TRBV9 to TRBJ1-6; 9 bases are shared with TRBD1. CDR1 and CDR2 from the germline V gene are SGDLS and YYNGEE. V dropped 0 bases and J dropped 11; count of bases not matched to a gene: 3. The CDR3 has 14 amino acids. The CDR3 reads CASSVEGTGTPLHF. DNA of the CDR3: TGTGCCAGCAGCGTAGAAGGGACAGGGACACCCCTCCACTTT.

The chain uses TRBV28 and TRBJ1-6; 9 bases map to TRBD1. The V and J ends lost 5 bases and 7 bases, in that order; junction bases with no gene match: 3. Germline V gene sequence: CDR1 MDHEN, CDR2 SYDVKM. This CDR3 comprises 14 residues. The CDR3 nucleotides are TGTGCCAGCAGTACGGGACAGGGCAATTCACCCCTCCACTTT. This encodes CASSTGQGNSPLHF.

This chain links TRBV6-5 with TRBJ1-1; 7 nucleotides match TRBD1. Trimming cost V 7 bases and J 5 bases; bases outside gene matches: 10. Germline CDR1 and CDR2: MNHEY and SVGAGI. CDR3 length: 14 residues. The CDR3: CASIPRAGGTEAFF. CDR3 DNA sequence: TGTGCCAGCATCCCTCGGGCAGGGGGAACTGAAGCTTTCTTT.

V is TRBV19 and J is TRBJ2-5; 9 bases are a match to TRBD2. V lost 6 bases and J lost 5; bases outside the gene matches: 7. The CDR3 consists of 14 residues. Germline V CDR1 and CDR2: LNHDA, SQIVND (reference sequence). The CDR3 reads CASSQAGGRETQYF. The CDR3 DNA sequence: TGTGCCAGTAGCCAAGCGGGGGGCCGGGAGACCCAGTACTTC.

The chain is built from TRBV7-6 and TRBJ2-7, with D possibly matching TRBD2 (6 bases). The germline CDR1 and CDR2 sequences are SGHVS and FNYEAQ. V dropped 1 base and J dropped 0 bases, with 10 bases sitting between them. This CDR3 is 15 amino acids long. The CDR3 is CASSLDVGGSYEQYF. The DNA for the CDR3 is TGTGCCAGCAGCTTAGACGTCGGGGGCTCCTACGAGCAGTACTTC.

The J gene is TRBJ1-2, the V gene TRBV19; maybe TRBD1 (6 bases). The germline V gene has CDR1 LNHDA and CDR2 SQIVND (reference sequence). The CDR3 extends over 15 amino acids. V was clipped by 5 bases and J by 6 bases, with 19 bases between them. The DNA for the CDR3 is TGTGCCAGTAGTTTGCCGGGGGGGCTCACGAATGGCTACACCTTC. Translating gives CASSLPGGLTNGYTF.

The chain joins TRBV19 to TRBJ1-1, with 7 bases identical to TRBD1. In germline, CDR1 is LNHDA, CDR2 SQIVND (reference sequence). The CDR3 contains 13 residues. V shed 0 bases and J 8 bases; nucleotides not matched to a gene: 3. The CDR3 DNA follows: TGTGCCAGTAGTATAGATCGGGACAGAGAAGCTTTCTTT. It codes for CASSIDRDREAFF.

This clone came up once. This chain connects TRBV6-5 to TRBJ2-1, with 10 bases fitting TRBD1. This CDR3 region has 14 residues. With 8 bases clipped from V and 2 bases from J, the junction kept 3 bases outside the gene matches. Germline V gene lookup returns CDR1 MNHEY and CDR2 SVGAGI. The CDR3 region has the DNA TGTGCCAGCGGGGGGACAGGGGCCTACAATGAGCAGTTCTTC. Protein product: CASGGTGAYNEQFF.

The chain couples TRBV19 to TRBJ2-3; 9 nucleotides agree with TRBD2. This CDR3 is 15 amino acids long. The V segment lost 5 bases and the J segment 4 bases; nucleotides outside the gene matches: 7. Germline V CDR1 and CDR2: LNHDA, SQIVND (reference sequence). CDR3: CASSSLAGSADTQYF. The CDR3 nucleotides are TGTGCCAGTAGTTCTCTAGCGGGGTCCGCAGATACGCAGTATTTT.

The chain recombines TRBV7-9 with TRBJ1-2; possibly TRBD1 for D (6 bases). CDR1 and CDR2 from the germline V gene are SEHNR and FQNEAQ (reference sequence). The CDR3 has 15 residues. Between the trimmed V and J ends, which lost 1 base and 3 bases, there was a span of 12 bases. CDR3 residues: CASSLDRDTYYGYTF. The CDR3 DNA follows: TGTGCCAGCAGCTTAGACCGGGACACCTACTATGGCTACACCTTC.

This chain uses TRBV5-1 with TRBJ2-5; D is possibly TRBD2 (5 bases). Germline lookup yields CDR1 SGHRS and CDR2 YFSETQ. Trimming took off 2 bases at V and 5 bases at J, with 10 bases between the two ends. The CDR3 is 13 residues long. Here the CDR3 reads CASSLLGYETQYF. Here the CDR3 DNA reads TGCGCCAGCAGCTTACTAGGTTACGAGACCCAGTACTTC.

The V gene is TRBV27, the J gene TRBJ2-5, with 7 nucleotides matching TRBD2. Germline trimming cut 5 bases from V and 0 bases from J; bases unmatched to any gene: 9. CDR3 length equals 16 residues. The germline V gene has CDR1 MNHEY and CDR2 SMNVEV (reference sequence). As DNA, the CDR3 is TGTGCCAGCAGTCGGTCGGGGGGAGGGTACCAAGAGACCCAGTACTTC. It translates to CASSRSGGGYQETQYF.

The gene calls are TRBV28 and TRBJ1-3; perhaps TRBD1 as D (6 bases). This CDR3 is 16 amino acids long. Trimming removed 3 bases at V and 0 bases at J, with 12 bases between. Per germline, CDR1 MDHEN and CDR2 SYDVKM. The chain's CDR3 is CASSFHGQYSGNTIYF. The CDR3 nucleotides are TGTGCCAGCAGTTTTCACGGACAGTACTCTGGAAACACCATATATTTT.

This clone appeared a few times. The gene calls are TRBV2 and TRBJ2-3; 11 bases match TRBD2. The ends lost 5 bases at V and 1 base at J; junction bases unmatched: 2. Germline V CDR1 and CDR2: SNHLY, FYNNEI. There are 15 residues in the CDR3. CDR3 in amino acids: CASSKLAGGTDTQYF. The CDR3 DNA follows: TGTGCCAGCAGTAAACTAGCGGGGGGCACAGATACGCAGTATTTT. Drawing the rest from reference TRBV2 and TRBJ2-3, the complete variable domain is EPEVTQTPSHQVTQMGQEVILRCVPISNHLYFYWYRQILGQKVEFLVSFYNNEISEKSEIFDDQFSVERPDGSNFTLKIRSTKLEDSAMYFCASSKLAGGTDTQYFGPGTRLTVL.

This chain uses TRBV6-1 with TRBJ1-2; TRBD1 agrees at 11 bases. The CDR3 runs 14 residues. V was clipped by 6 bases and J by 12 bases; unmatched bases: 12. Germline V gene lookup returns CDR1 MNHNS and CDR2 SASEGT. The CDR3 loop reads CASRWGTGGDWDTF. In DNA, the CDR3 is TGTGCCAGCAGATGGGGGACAGGGGGGGATTGGGACACCTTC.

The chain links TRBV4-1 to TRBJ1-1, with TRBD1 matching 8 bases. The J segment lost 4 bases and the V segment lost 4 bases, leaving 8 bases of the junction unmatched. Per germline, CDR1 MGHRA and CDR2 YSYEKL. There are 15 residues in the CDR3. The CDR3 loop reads CASSPPDRAGTEAFF. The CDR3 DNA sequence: TGCGCCAGCAGCCCCCCGGACAGGGCGGGCACTGAAGCTTTCTTT.

The DNA of the CDR3 is TGTGCCAGCAGCTTAGTACTAGCGGGGTCAGATACGCAGTATTTT. This sequence encodes CASSLVLAGSDTQYF. The chain combines TRBV7-9 with TRBJ2-3, with 10 bases that match TRBD2. With 1 base clipped from V and 4 bases from J, the junction kept 2 bases outside the gene matches. From germline, CDR1 is SEHNR and CDR2 FQNEAQ (reference sequence). CDR3 length: 15 residues.

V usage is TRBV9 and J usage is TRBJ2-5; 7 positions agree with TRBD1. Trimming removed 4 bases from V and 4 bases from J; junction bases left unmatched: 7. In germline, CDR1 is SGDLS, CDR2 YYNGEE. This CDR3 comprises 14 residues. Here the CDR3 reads CASSLTGKRETQYF. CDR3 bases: TGTGCCAGCAGCCTGACAGGGAAAAGAGAGACCCAGTACTTC.

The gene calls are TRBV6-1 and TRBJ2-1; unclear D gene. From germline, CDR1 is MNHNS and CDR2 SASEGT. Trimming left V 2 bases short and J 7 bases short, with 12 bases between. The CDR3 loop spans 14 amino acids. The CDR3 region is CASSEMAVINEQFF. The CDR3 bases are TGTGCCAGCAGTGAAATGGCAGTAATAAATGAGCAGTTCTTC.

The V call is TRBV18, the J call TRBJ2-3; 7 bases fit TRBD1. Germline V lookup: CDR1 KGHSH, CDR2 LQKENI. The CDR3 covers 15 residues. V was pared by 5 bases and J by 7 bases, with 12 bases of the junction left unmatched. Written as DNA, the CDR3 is TGTGCCAGCTCAGCCGGGACAGAGTCCTCTAATACGCAGTATTTT. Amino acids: CASSAGTESSNTQYF.

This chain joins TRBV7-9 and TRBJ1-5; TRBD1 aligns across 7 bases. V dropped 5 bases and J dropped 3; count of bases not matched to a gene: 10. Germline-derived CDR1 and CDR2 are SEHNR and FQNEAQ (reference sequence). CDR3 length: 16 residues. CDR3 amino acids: CASSLGTATSNQPQHF. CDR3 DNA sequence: TGTGCCAGCAGCCTCGGGACAGCGACCTCCAATCAGCCCCAGCATTTT.

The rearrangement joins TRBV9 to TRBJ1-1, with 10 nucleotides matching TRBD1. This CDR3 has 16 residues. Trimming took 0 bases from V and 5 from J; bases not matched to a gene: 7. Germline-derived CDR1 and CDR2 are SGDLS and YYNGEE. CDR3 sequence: CASSVGQGALGTEAFF. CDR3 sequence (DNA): TGTGCCAGCAGCGTAGGACAGGGGGCGCTTGGAACTGAAGCTTTCTTT.

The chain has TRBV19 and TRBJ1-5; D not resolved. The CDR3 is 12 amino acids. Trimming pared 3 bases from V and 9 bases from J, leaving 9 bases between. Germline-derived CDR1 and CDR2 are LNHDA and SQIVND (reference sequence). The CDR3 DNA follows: TGTGCCAGTAGTATTCCCGGACTGCCCCAGCATTTT. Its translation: CASSIPGLPQHF.

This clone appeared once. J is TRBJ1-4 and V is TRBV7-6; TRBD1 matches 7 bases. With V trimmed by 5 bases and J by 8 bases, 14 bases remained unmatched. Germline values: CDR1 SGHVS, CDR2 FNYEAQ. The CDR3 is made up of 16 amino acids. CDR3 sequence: CASSTGQVLRGEKLFF. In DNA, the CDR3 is TGTGCCAGCAGCACTGGACAGGTCCTAAGAGGGGAAAAACTGTTTTTT. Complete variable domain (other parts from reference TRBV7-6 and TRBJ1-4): GAGVSQSPRYKVTKRGQDVALRCDPISGHVSLYWYRQALGQGPEFLTYFNYEAQQDKSGLPNDRFSAERPEGSISTLTIQRTEQRDSAMYRCASSTGQVLRGEKLFFGSGTQLSVL.

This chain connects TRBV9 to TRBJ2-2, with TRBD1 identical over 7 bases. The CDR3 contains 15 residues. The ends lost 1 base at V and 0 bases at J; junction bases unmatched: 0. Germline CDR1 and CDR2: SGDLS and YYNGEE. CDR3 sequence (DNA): TGTGCCAGCAGCGTAACAGGGGCGAACACCGGGGAGCTGTTTTTT. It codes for CASSVTGANTGELFF.

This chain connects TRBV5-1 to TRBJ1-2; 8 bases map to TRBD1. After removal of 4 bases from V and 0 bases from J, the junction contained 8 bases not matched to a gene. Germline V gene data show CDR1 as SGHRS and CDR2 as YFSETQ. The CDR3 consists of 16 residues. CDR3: CASSLRTGQANYGYTF. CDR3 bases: TGCGCCAGCAGCCTAAGGACAGGGCAAGCTAACTATGGCTACACCTTC.

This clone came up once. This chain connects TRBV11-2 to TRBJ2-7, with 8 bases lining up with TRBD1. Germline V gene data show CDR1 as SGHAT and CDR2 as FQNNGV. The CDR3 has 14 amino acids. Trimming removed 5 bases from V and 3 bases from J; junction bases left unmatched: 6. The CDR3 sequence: CASSPRTGSYEQYF. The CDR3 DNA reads TGTGCCAGCAGCCCTCGGACAGGGAGCTACGAGCAGTACTTC.

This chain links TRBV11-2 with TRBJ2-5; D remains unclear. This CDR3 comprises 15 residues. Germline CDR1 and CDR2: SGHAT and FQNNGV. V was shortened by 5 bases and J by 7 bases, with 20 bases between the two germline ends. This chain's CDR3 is CASSPHLGYSGTQYF. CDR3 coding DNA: TGTGCCAGCAGCCCTCATCTAGGCTACTCGGGGACCCAGTACTTC.